These T cell receptor beta chains were read from a single sample in a study of cytomegalovirus exposure and HLA in healthy donors. Here immunoSEQ multiplex PCR was the method, and the copy in TCRdb shows in-frame clones only, minus some. The sample has 250,000 to 300,000 clones, nearly 90% seen once. Sample: PBMCs. The receptors come from a woman aged 18-29 years in good health and CMV-seronegative. Each CDR3 is given with its conserved first and last residue. Each record gives: D gene, clone size, J gene, V gene, CDR3 DNA, CDR3 protein. A D gene is named only where the DNA matches it firmly. For some rows the clone size is stated as once, few or many, or as a class when expanded; others skip it.

>.|.|TRBJ1-4|TRBV28
TGTGCCAGCAAATCCCGATCAGGGTTGGGAGAAAAACTGTTTTTT
CASKSRSGLGEKLFF
>TRBD1|.|TRBJ2-1|TRBV10-3
TGTGCCATCAGTGGGCCGGGACAGGGTTTTAATGAGCAGTTCTTC
CAISGPGQGFNEQFF
>TRBD2|once|TRBJ2-5|TRBV27
TGTGCCAGCAGTCTCGGGACTAGCGGATACCAAGAGACCCAGTACTTC
CASSLGTSGYQETQYF
>TRBD1|.|TRBJ1-2|TRBV6-5
TGTGCCAGCAGCCGAGGGGGACCAGGGGGCTATGGCTACACCTTC
CASSRGGPGGYGYTF
>TRBD2|.|TRBJ2-5|TRBV9
TGTGCCAGCAGCGTCAGATCGGGGGGGCGCCAAGAGACCCAGTACTTC
CASSVRSGGRQETQYF
>.|.|TRBJ2-7|TRBV6-1
TGTGCCAGCAGTTCCCCGGGGGTTACCTACGAGCAGTACTTC
CASSSPGVTYEQYF
>.|.|TRBJ2-7|TRBV11-2
TGTGCCAGCAGCCTTGACATCTCCTACGAGCAGTACTTC
CASSLDISYEQYF
>.|.|TRBJ1-1|TRBV7-9
TGTGCCAGCAGCTTTTATGTTGAGGGCACTGAAGCTTTCTTT
CASSFYVEGTEAFF
>TRBD1|.|TRBJ2-1|TRBV2
TGTGCCAGCAGGGGGACAGGGGTGAATGAGCAGTTCTTC
CASRGTGVNEQFF
>.|.|TRBJ1-4|TRBV7-9
TGTGCCAGCAGCTTAATCGGACAGCTTGATGAAAAACTGTTTTTT
CASSLIGQLDEKLFF
>TRBD1|once|TRBJ2-7|TRBV9
TGTGCCAGCAGCGTAGCCATAACAGGGGACGAGCAGTACTTC
CASSVAITGDEQYF
>.|.|TRBJ1-5|TRBV2
TGTGCCAGCAGCCGGGATAGCAATCAGCCCCAGCATTTT
CASSRDSNQPQHF
>.|.|TRBJ2-1|TRBV6-5
TGTGCCAGCAGTTACGACAACTACAATGAGCAGTTCTTC
CASSYDNYNEQFF
>TRBD1|.|TRBJ2-2|TRBV27
TGTGCCAGCAGTTTTACCCCAGGGGGCACCGGGGAGCTGTTTTTT
CASSFTPGGTGELFF
>TRBD1|.|TRBJ2-1|TRBV5-8
TGTGCCAGCAGTCTTCGAAGGGGACAGGGAAGGGGCAATGAGCAGTTCTTC
CASSLRRGQGRGNEQFF
>.|.|TRBJ2-5|TRBV19
TGTGCCAGTAGCAACCATGCGGGGTTACAAGAGACCCAGTACTTC
CASSNHAGLQETQYF
>TRBD1|.|TRBJ1-5|TRBV6-5
TGTGCCAGCAGCCGACAGGGGAATCAGCCCCAGCATTTT
CASSRQGNQPQHF
>.|.|TRBJ1-2|TRBV27
TGTGCCAGCAGTCTAGACAGTAGATTCTATGGCTACACCTTC
CASSLDSRFYGYTF
>.|.|TRBJ1-1|TRBV9
TGTGCCAGCAGCGTAGCTACCACGGACACTGAAGCTTTCTTT
CASSVATTDTEAFF
>TRBD1|.|TRBJ2-1|TRBV6-5
TGTGCCAGCAGACAGGGGGACAATGAGCAGTTCTTC
CASRQGDNEQFF
>.|.|TRBJ1-6|TRBV6-5
TGTGCCAGCAGCCCCGGCACAGGGTATAATTCACCCCTCCACTTT
CASSPGTGYNSPLHF
>.|.|TRBJ1-1|TRBV12-5
TGTGCTAGTGGTTTTATGGGGGCTCAAAGGGGTAACACTGAAGCTTTCTTT
CASGFMGAQRGNTEAFF
>TRBD1|.|TRBJ2-5|TRBV6-1
TGTGCCAGCAGTGAAGCGGGACAGGGAAAAGGGGAGACCCAGTACTTC
CASSEAGQGKGETQYF
>.|few|TRBJ1-1|TRBV29-1
TGCAGCGCTTTAGACAGTCAGAACACTGAAGCTTTCTTT
CSALDSQNTEAFF
>.|.|TRBJ2-3|TRBV6-1
TGTGCCAGTACCCTCGTAGGGGCTGAAGATACGCAGTATTTT
CASTLVGAEDTQYF
>.|.|TRBJ2-7|TRBV4-1
TGCGCCAGCAGCCAATCGACCGGGTGGTCCTACGAGCAGTACTTC
CASSQSTGWSYEQYF
>.|few|TRBJ2-1|TRBV19
TGTGCCAGTAGTCCCGAGGGCCCGGTGGTCTACAATGAGCAGTTCTTC
CASSPEGPVVYNEQFF
>TRBD2|.|TRBJ2-3|TRBV7-6
TGTGCCAGCACGGGGGGGTTAGAGGATACGCAGTATTTT
CASTGGLEDTQYF
>TRBD1|.|TRBJ1-1|TRBV29-1
TGCAGCGTTAAGACAGGGTTAGGCACTGAAGCTTTCTTT
CSVKTGLGTEAFF
>TRBD1|.|TRBJ1-5|TRBV2
TGTGCCAGCTTCAGGGACAGGGGGCTGAGCAATCAGCCCCAGCATTTT
CASFRDRGLSNQPQHF
>.|.|TRBJ2-2|TRBV6-5
TGTGCCAGCAGTATACAGGGAGCCGGGGAGCTGTTTTTT
CASSIQGAGELFF